This entry is about one T cell receptor beta chain. The sample comes from a study of shared clonotypes between healthy human individuals. The V gene lost 4 bases and the J gene lost 2 bases, with 17 bases spanning the gap. CDR3 size: 16 residues. Germline V gene lookup returns CDR1 LNHDA and CDR2 SQIVND (reference sequence). CD45RO-negative cells were positively selected for CCR7, leaving out terminally differentiated effector memory CD45RA+ cells. Adults of Caucasian background living in Nashville, Tennessee made up all donors. TCRdb's table, derived via immunoSEQ multiplex PCR, lists solely in-frame clones and lacks some. Among roughly 2.1 million clones listed, approximately 94% were seen once.

The genes are TRBV19 and TRBJ2-5; D might be TRBD1 or TRBD2, each matching 5 bases. Sequencing input: naive CD8+ T cells from PBMCs. The TCR comes from a man younger than 30 in good health. Some clones in this sample may be carry-over from other donors' samples. The CDR3 nucleotides are TGTGCCAGTAGTAGGGAACTAGGGACCCTTCAAGAGACCCAGTACTTC. This gives the protein CASSRELGTLQETQYF.